What follows are 23 T cell receptor beta chains derived from one specimen sequenced in a study of T cell responses to AZD1222 COVID-19 vaccine (dated by TCRdb to 2020 to 2022). The sample's time point label, in plain terms: baseline before first vaccination. Library preparation employed the immunoSEQ multiplex PCR assay. Here the immuneACCESS table is served through TCRdb, limited to in-frame sequences with V and J called. Missing clones are a known gap in these copies; in checked studies unresolved V genes cover under half, and the rest lacks a known reason. In this sample the table shows some 150,000 clones, under 95% of which occur a single time. The top ten clones comprise around 5.4% of the sample. The input for sequencing was peripheral blood, taken on day 0 of AZD1222 vaccination. Source of these receptors: an adult in good health.

This clone has just a few counts. The rearrangement joins TRBV12-5 to TRBJ2-1; D is perhaps TRBD1 or TRBD2 (5 bases each). The germline CDR1 and CDR2 sequences are LGHNT and FRNRAP. The CDR3 runs to 12 residues. With 6 bases removed from V and 6 bases from J, the gap between germline ends came to 9 bases. CDR3 nucleotides: TGTGCTAGTGGCTCCGGGGCCAATGAGCAGTTCTTC. Its translation is CASGSGANEQFF. Full variable domain (rest looked up from reference TRBV12-5 and TRBJ2-1): DARVTQTPRHKVTEMGQEVTMRCQPILGHNTVFWYRQTMMQGLELLAYFRNRAPLDDSGMPKDRFSAEMPDATLATLKIQPSEPRDSAVYFCASGSGANEQFFGPGTRLTVL.

The chain combines TRBV29-1 with TRBJ1-5; the D is unclear. CDR3 size: 13 residues. Deletions cut 7 bases from V and 2 bases from J, with 12 bases between. CDR1 is SQVTM, CDR2 ANQGSEA, per germline. The CDR3 coding sequence is TGCAGCGCACAGCCTGGGGGCAATCAGCCCCAGCATTTT. Its protein product is CSAQPGGNQPQHF.

The chain recombines TRBV9 with TRBJ2-5, with 7 bases lining up with TRBD2. This CDR3 region has 14 residues. Germline assignment: CDR1 SGDLS and CDR2 YYNGEE. After removal of 2 bases from V and 4 bases from J, the junction contained 5 bases not matched to a gene. CDR3 in DNA: TGTGCCAGCAGCGTGGCAGGGAGGGGAGAGACCCAGTACTTC. Translated: CASSVAGRGETQYF.

The chain employs TRBV7-9 and TRBJ2-3; D unclear. V lost 5 bases and J lost 10, with 13 bases in between. In germline, CDR1 is SEHNR, CDR2 FQNEAQ (reference sequence). This CDR3 region has 12 residues. CDR3: CASSAQLYPQYF. CDR3 nucleotides: TGTGCCAGCAGCGCCCAGCTATACCCGCAGTATTTT.

The chain carries TRBV19 and TRBJ1-2, with D maybe TRBD1 (6 bases). Germline V gene data show CDR1 as LNHDA and CDR2 as SQIVND (reference sequence). The CDR3 has 14 residues. V lost 10 bases and J 9 bases, leaving 24 bases between the germline ends. The CDR3 sequence is CATTSMGQGKSYTF. CDR3 coding DNA: TGTGCCACCACCTCAATGGGACAAGGGAAGAGCTACACCTTC.

J is TRBJ1-4 and V is TRBV28; the match to TRBD1 covers 8 bases. With 5 bases clipped from V and 5 bases from J, the junction kept 7 bases outside the gene matches. This CDR3 is 15 amino acids long. The germline V gene encodes CDR1 MDHEN and CDR2 SYDVKM. CDR3 sequence reads: CASSLGQANNEKLFF. The CDR3 DNA follows: TGTGCCAGCAGTCTGGGACAGGCGAACAATGAAAAACTGTTTTTT. Full variable domain (outside the CDR3, taken from reference TRBV28 and TRBJ1-4): DVKVTQSSRYLVKRTGEKVFLECVQDMDHENMFWYRQDPGLGLRLIYFSYDVKMKEKGDIPEGYSVSREKKERFSLILESASTNQTSMYLCASSLGQANNEKLFFGSGTQLSVL.

The CDR3 bases are TGTGCCAGCAGTTTTCTGGGACAGCAATACGAGCAGTACTTC. Translation gives CASSFLGQQYEQYF. The V and J genes are TRBV27 and TRBJ2-7; TRBD1 matches 7 bases. The V gene end was trimmed by 3 bases and the J gene end by 4 bases; junction bases not matched to a gene: 6. Germline assignment: CDR1 MNHEY and CDR2 SMNVEV (reference sequence). The CDR3 has 14 amino acids.

The J gene is TRBJ1-6, the V gene TRBV4-1, with TRBD1 matching over 8 bases. Germline CDR1 and CDR2: MGHRA and YSYEKL. This CDR3 is built from 15 residues. V lost 5 bases and J lost 7; bases outside the gene matches: 7. In DNA form, the CDR3 reads TGCGCCAGCAGCGAACAGGACAGGGAAAATTCACCCCTCCACTTT. This encodes CASSEQDRENSPLHF.

The chain's CDR3 is CASSGQATGRHEQFF. The CDR3 region has the DNA TGTGCCAGCAGCGGTCAGGCGACAGGGCGGCATGAGCAGTTCTTC. The genes are TRBV7-2 and TRBJ2-1; 7 nucleotides match TRBD1. Germline CDR1 reads SGHTA; CDR2 reads FQGNSA. This CDR3 contains 15 residues. Trimming took 5 bases from V and 8 from J; bases not matched to a gene: 12.

The V call is TRBV27, the J call TRBJ1-5; 8 bases agree with TRBD1. This CDR3 spans 19 amino acids. V dropped 0 bases and J dropped 2; count of bases not matched to a gene: 12. Germline V lookup: CDR1 MNHEY, CDR2 SMNVEV (reference sequence). The CDR3 loop is CASSLSITSGGACNQPQHF. CDR3 nucleotide sequence: TGTGCCAGCAGTTTATCGATAACGTCAGGGGGCGCTTGCAATCAGCCCCAGCATTTT.

The CDR3 loop reads CAISDHRRTSDGADTQYF. CDR3 nucleotide sequence: TGTGCCATCAGTGACCACCGTCGGACTAGCGATGGCGCAGATACGCAGTATTTT. The V call is TRBV10-3, the J call TRBJ2-3; TRBD2 matches 9 bases. Germline loops: CDR1 ENHRY, CDR2 SYGVKD. CDR3 length: 18 amino acids. Trimming at V came to 3 bases and at J to 4 bases, leaving 14 bases not matched to a gene.

V is TRBV24-1 and J is TRBJ2-5; tentative D call: TRBD2 (5 bases). Trimming stripped 3 bases from V and 2 bases from J, with 12 bases between. Germline CDR1 KGHDR, CDR2 SFDVKD. There are 15 residues in the CDR3. In DNA, the CDR3 is TGTGCCACCAGTGATCGCTCTCCGGGGCAAGAGACCCAGTACTTC. Translating gives CATSDRSPGQETQYF.

The genes are TRBV15 and TRBJ2-7; D perhaps matches TRBD1 (6 bases). V gave up 6 bases and J gave up 1 base, with 13 bases separating them. The germline gives CDR1 LNHNV, CDR2 YYDKDF (reference sequence). This CDR3 has 14 residues. CDR3 nucleotides: TGTGCCACCAGACGGACAGAAGCATCCTACGAGCAGTACTTC. This encodes CATRRTEASYEQYF.

As for this clone: One end of the junction is discordant with germline, which a read error may explain. The chain carries TRBV7-7 and TRBJ1-6, with 7 bases matching TRBD1. Germline V gene lookup returns CDR1 SSHAT and CDR2 FNYEAQ (reference sequence). This CDR3 comprises 18 residues. The CDR3, as DNA: TGTGCTAGCAGCTCCCAGGACAGGACCAGCTCCTATAATTCACCCCTCCACTTT. As protein: CASSSQDRTSSYNSPLHF.

The V and J genes are TRBV25-1 and TRBJ1-4; 8 nucleotides align to TRBD1. Germline CDR1 reads MGHDK; CDR2 reads SYGVNS. V was pared by 5 bases and J by 8 bases, with 10 bases of the junction left unmatched. The CDR3 covers 15 residues. In DNA form, the CDR3 reads TGTGCCAGCAGTCCCCACGCAGGGGGCAGCGAAAAACTGTTTTTT. It specifies CASSPHAGGSEKLFF.

The chain is built from TRBV19 and TRBJ2-5, with TRBD2 matching over 15 bases. CDR3 size: 18 residues. Trimming cost V 3 bases and J 4 bases; bases outside gene matches: 9. Germline V gene sequence: CDR1 LNHDA, CDR2 SQIVND (reference sequence). The CDR3 loop is CASSMGGLAGGFGETQYF. The CDR3 DNA reads as TGTGCCAGTAGTATGGGGGGACTAGCGGGAGGTTTCGGAGAGACCCAGTACTTC.

The chain employs TRBV6-2 or TRBV6-3 and TRBJ2-7; 15 bases map to TRBD2. The V segment lost 3 bases and the J segment 3 bases; nucleotides outside the gene matches: 6. This CDR3 is 17 amino acids long. Germline V gene data show CDR1 as MNHEY and CDR2 as SVGEGT. The chain's CDR3 is CASSYSVGLAGGYEQYF. The CDR3 DNA follows: TGTGCCAGCAGTTATTCCGTGGGACTAGCGGGAGGCTACGAGCAGTACTTC.

The V gene is TRBV12-3 or TRBV12-4, the J gene TRBJ2-1, with D unresolved. V was shortened by 6 bases and J by 6 bases, with 9 bases between the two germline ends. CDR3 length: 12 amino acids. The DNA for the CDR3 is TGTGCCAGCAGCTCCGATACCAATGAGCAGTTCTTC. Residues: CASSSDTNEQFF.

The rearrangement joins TRBV7-3 to TRBJ2-1; TRBD2 matches at 7 bases. The CDR3 is 16 residues long. Germline V CDR1 and CDR2: SGHTA, FQGTGA. V shed 1 base, J shed 8 bases, and the junction held 11 bases outside the gene matches. CDR3 nucleotide sequence: TGTGCCAGCAGCTTAAGGCCACCGGGGGGTAGAGATGAGCAGTTCTTC. Translation: CASSLRPPGGRDEQFF. Full variable domain (outside the CDR3, taken from reference TRBV7-3 and TRBJ2-1): GAGVSQTPSNKVTEKGKYVELRCDPISGHTALYWYRQSLGQGPEFLIYFQGTGAADDSGLPNDRFFAVRPEGSVSTLKIQRTERGDSAVYLCASSLRPPGGRDEQFFGPGTRLTVL.

The rearrangement joins TRBV6-2 or TRBV6-3 to TRBJ1-5; D is unresolved. Germline values: CDR1 MNHEY, CDR2 SVGEGT. With 9 bases removed from V and 3 bases from J, the gap between germline ends came to 21 bases. This CDR3 region has 16 residues. CDR3 sequence (DNA): TGTGCCAGTAGCATGCGGCCGGGGAGTATCAATCAGCCCCAGCATTTT. This codes for CASSMRPGSINQPQHF.

This chain uses TRBV28 with TRBJ2-7; no clear D gene. Germline V CDR1 and CDR2: MDHEN, SYDVKM. The CDR3 spans 14 residues. Trimming cost V 6 bases and J 2 bases, with 14 bases left between them. CDR3 coding DNA: TGTGCCAGCAGGTCTTCAAAAAACCCCTACGAGCAGTACTTC. As protein: CASRSSKNPYEQYF.

This clone was counted once. V usage is TRBV27 and J usage is TRBJ1-5, with a weak D call TRBD1 (5 bases). The CDR3 is 14 residues long. Looked up from germline, CDR1 is MNHEY and CDR2 is SMNVEV (reference sequence). The germline V and J ends were trimmed by 4 bases and 9 bases, with 16 bases remaining between them. The CDR3 DNA reads as TGTGCCAGCAGTTCCGGGACCACCCTGGGGCCCCAGCATTTT. Translating gives CASSSGTTLGPQHF.

The V and J genes are TRBV19 and TRBJ2-3; D may be TRBD1 (6 bases). This CDR3 has 17 amino acids. Trimming cost V 0 bases and J 2 bases, with 15 bases left between them. CDR1 and CDR2 from the germline V gene are LNHDA and SQIVND (reference sequence). This CDR3 is CASSIDRRRQDTDTQYF. The CDR3 DNA follows: TGTGCCAGTAGTATAGATCGTCGTAGACAGGACACAGATACGCAGTATTTT.